This TCR beta chain originates from a study of blood T cells in healthy people across ages. CDR1 SGHTA and CDR2 FQGNSA come from the germline V gene. The CDR3 runs 16 residues. V shed 4 bases and J 0 bases; nucleotides not matched to a gene: 3. Combining a sample-barcoded 5' primer with a J-beta primer mix, a second PCR ran for roughly 7 to 12 cycles. TCRdb re-analysed the 5' RACE reads in MiXCR, keeping a single row per CDR3 protein. The table has 1 million or so distinct CDR3 sequences, under 55% seen once. This clonotype was detected ten times or more. This receptor was obtained from a woman aged 55-70 years in good health. The chain links TRBV7-2 to TRBJ2-4; 10 bases match TRBD2. Sequencing was done on a sample of blood. For the CDR3, the DNA is TGTGCCAGCAGCTCCCGACTAGCGGGAGCCAAAAACATTCAGTACTTC. Protein product: CASSSRLAGAKNIQYF.